This TCR beta chain was observed in a study of shared clonotypes between healthy human individuals. Naive CD8 populations comprised CD45RO-negative cells positively selected for CCR7, excluding terminally differentiated effector memory CD45RA+ cells. This clone was recorded only once. The antigen is undetermined. Study-level findings and limits: An anticipated effect of sequencing depth on clonotype sharing among donors was recognized.

TCRdb's copy holds only in-frame clones and misses some; the assay was immunoSEQ multiplex PCR. The sample lists about 1.9 million clones, about 93% seen once, with about 1.7% in the top ten. This CDR3 contains 18 residues. Trimming pared 3 bases from V and 3 bases from J, leaving 20 bases between. CDR1 is SGHDN and CDR2 is FVKESK in the germline V gene. The rearrangement uses TRBV14 and TRBJ2-2; TRBD1 might be the D (6 bases). The sequence came from a man between 18 and 35 years old in good health. Some clones in this sample may be carry-over from other donors' samples. The material sequenced was naive CD8+ T cells from PBMCs. CDR3 in amino acids: CASSQSSPGAEDTGELFF. Here the CDR3 DNA reads TGTGCCAGCAGCCAGTCTTCCCCAGGGGCGGAGGACACCGGGGAGCTGTTTTTT. Drawing the rest from reference TRBV14 and TRBJ2-2, the complete variable domain is EAGVTQFPSHSVIEKGQTVTLRCDPISGHDNLYWYRRVMGKEIKFLLHFVKESKQDESGMPNNRFLAERTGGTYSTLKVQPAELEDSGVYFCASSQSSPGAEDTGELFFGEGSRLTVL.